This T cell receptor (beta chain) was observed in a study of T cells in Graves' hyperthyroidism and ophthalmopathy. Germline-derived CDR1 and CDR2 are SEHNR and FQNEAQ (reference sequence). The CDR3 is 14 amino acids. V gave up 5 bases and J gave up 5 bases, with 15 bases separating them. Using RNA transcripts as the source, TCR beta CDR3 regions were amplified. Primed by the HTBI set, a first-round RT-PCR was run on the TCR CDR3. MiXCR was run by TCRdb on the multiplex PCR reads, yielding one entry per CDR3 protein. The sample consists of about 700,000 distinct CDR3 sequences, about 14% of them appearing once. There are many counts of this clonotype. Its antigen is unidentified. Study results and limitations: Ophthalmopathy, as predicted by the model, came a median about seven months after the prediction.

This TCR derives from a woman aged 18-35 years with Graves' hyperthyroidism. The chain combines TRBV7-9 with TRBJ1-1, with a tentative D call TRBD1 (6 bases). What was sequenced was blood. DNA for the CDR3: TGTGCCAGCAGCCAACAGGGAGTGGGTACTGAAGCTTTCTTT. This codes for CASSQQGVGTEAFF.